These T cell receptor beta chains were read from a single sample in a study of CDR3 diversity in severe acne. TCRdb processed the PCR reads anew with MiXCR; each CDR3 protein has one entry. The sample consists of around 91,000 distinct CDR3 sequences, approximately 51% of them appearing once. The sample taken for sequencing was blood. The receptors originated from a male donor in good health, without acne. CDR3s include the opening cysteine and the closing phenylalanine or tryptophan. D genes are given only for firm matches. Rows may omit the clone size; those that give it use once, few, many or a size class.

V	D	J	size	length	DNA	CDR3
TRBV3-1	NA	TRBJ1-1	NA	8	TGTGCCAGCAGCCAAGCTTTCTTT	CASSQAFF
TRBV11-2	NA	TRBJ1-1	NA	14	TGTGCCAGCAGCTACTCAACAGGCACCACTGAAGCTTTCTTT	CASSYSTGTTEAFF
TRBV7-2	TRBD2	TRBJ2-5	many	16	TGTGCCAGCAGCCCATTAGCGGGGGGGCTCGGGGAGACCCAGTACTTC	CASSPLAGGLGETQYF
TRBV15	TRBD1	TRBJ2-7	NA	13	TGTGCCACCCGCGGGACAGGGGGCTCCGAGCAGTACTTC	CATRGTGGSEQYF
TRBV7-8	TRBD1	TRBJ1-2	NA	15	TGTGCCAGCAGCTTAGGAGTACAGGGGGACTATGGCTACACCTTC	CASSLGVQGDYGYTF
TRBV20-1	NA	TRBJ2-7	NA	10	TGCAGTGCTAGAGAGTGGGTGCAGTACTTC	CSAREWVQYF
TRBV10-3	TRBD2	TRBJ2-3	NA	14	TGTGCCACCCTGACTAGCGGGAGAACAGATACGCAGTATTTT	CATLTSGRTDTQYF
TRBV29-1	NA	TRBJ1-1	NA	14	TGCGGCGTTCCGTCTGGGGCAGGTCCCACTGAAGCTTTCTTT	CGVPSGAGPTEAFF
TRBV9	NA	TRBJ2-7	NA	14	TGTGCCAGCAGCACGTATAGCGTGGACTACGAGCAGTACTTC	CASSTYSVDYEQYF
TRBV4-2	NA	TRBJ2-7	many	15	TGTGCCAGCAGCCAAGATCATGGGTTTTTGTACGAGCAGTACTTC	CASSQDHGFLYEQYF
TRBV19	TRBD1	TRBJ2-6	NA	17	TGTGCCAGTAGTATAGAGGGACAGGGCTCTGGGGCCAACGTCCTGACTTTC	CASSIEGQGSGANVLTF
TRBV25-1	NA	TRBJ1-5	NA	15	TGTGCCAGCAGTGCTGACGGAATTGCCAATCAGCCCCAGCATTTT	CASSADGIANQPQHF
TRBV2	NA	TRBJ1-2	NA	14	TGTGCCAGCAGTGAAGAAGGCAGGGGTAGTGGCTACACCTTC	CASSEEGRGSGYTF
TRBV5-8	NA	TRBJ2-1	many	15	TGTGCCAGCAGCCCCCAGGGGAGCTCCTACAATGAGCAGTTCTTC	CASSPQGSSYNEQFF
TRBV9	NA	TRBJ2-6	NA	15	TGTGCCAGCAGCGTAGGAGGGTCAGGGGCCAACGTCCTGACTTTC	CASSVGGSGANVLTF
TRBV19	NA	TRBJ1-2	NA	14	TGTGCCAGTAGAACCGGGACCGTCCTGGGTGGCTACACCTTC	CASRTGTVLGGYTF
TRBV7-3	TRBD1	TRBJ2-7	NA	16	TGTGCCAGCAGCTTATGGACAGGGAGGCGCTCCTACGAGCAGTACTTC	CASSLWTGRRSYEQYF
TRBV13	NA	TRBJ2-3	few	14	TGTGCCAGCAGCTACTTGTATAGCACAGATACGCAGTATTTT	CASSYLYSTDTQYF
TRBV29-1	NA	TRBJ1-2	NA	13	TGCAGCGTTAAAAAGAGGTTAGGGAATGGCTACACCTTC	CSVKKRLGNGYTF
TRBV6-5	TRBD2	TRBJ2-1	NA	13	TGTGCCACCAACTTAGCGGGGGGGGACGAGCAGTCCTTC	CATNLAGGDEQSF
TRBV7-2	NA	TRBJ1-1	NA	11	TGTGCCAGCAGCAACAGGGCCGAAGCTTTCTTT	CASSNRAEAFF
TRBV29-1	TRBD1	TRBJ2-7	few	13	TGCAGCGTCCGGACAGGGTCGTCCTACGAGCAGTACTTC	CSVRTGSSYEQYF
TRBV7-2	NA	TRBJ2-5	NA	15	TGTGCCAGCAGCTTAGCGTCAGGGATAATAGAGACCCAGTACTTC	CASSLASGIIETQYF
TRBV24-1	NA	TRBJ1-1	NA	14	TGTGCCACCAGTTTGGACCGACCTGGCGCTGAAGCTTTCTTT	CATSLDRPGAEAFF
TRBV7-2	NA	TRBJ2-7	NA	15	TGTGCCAGCAGCTCCCCTAGCTACCGGTGGGACGAGCAGTACTTC	CASSSPSYRWDEQYF
TRBV29-1	TRBD1	TRBJ1-1	NA	11	TGCAGCGTTCAAGGGGGCCCTGAAGCTTTCTTT	CSVQGGPEAFF
TRBV20-1	TRBD2	TRBJ2-5	NA	16	TGCAGTGCTAGAGATGCTAGCGGGAGGGTCCGGGAGACCCAGTACTTC	CSARDASGRVRETQYF
TRBV3-1	TRBD2	TRBJ2-5	few	14	TGTGCCAGCAGCCGGAGCGGGGGCCAAGAGACCCAGTACTTC	CASSRSGGQETQYF
TRBV20-1	NA	TRBJ1-2	NA	13	TGCAGTGCTAGCGACGACAGGAACTATGGCTACACCTTC	CSASDDRNYGYTF
TRBV19	NA	TRBJ2-7	NA	14	TGTGCCAGTAGTGTCCCGGCGGAGGGGTACGAGCAGTACTTC	CASSVPAEGYEQYF
TRBV3-1	NA	TRBJ2-5	NA	11	TGTGCCAGCAGCCAGAAAGAGACCCAGTACTTC	CASSQKETQYF
TRBV24-1	TRBD1	TRBJ1-5	NA	18	TGTGCCACCAGTGATTCCTATACAGGGGCCGGAGGCAATCAGCCCCAGCATTTT	CATSDSYTGAGGNQPQHF
TRBV3-1	TRBD2	TRBJ2-3	NA	17	TGTGCCAGCAGCCCGGGCAGACTAGCGGGGGGCCCAGATACGCAGTATTTT	CASSPGRLAGGPDTQYF
TRBV19	NA	TRBJ2-7	medium-sized	14	TGTGCCAGTAGCCCCGACAGGGGAGGGTACGAGCAGTACTTC	CASSPDRGGYEQYF
TRBV20-1	TRBD2	TRBJ2-7	NA	16	TGCAGTGCTTCCCGTACCTTACTAGCGGGGGGCTACGAGCAGTACTTC	CSASRTLLAGGYEQYF
TRBV24-1	NA	TRBJ2-2	NA	14	TGTGCCACCAAAGAGACAGGGAACACCGGGGAGCTGTTTTTT	CATKETGNTGELFF
TRBV7-7	NA	TRBJ2-2	NA	14	TGTGCTAGCAGCTTGAGAGGGAACACCGGGGAGCTGTTTTTT	CASSLRGNTGELFF
TRBV7-9	NA	TRBJ1-2	once	15	TGTGCCAGCAGCTTAGCCAGTCAGGACCCCTATGGCTACACCTTC	CASSLASQDPYGYTF
TRBV5-1	TRBD1	TRBJ1-1	NA	15	TGCGCCAGCAGCCGAGACAGGGGATTATCATCTGAAGCTTTCTTT	CASSRDRGLSSEAFF
TRBV20-1	TRBD2	TRBJ2-3	NA	14	TGCAGTGCCGGAAGCGGGGTTGGCACAGATACGCAGTATTTT	CSAGSGVGTDTQYF
TRBV20-1	NA	TRBJ1-2	NA	12	TGCAGTGCCCCGCTGGACAGCTATGGCTACACCTTC	CSAPLDSYGYTF
TRBV24-1	NA	TRBJ1-1	NA	12	TGTGCCACCAGTGATGAGGGAACTGAAGCTTTCTTT	CATSDEGTEAFF
TRBV29-1	TRBD1	TRBJ2-2	NA	15	TGCAGCGTTAAGAAGGACAGGGGGTCCACCGGGGAGCTGTTTTTT	CSVKKDRGSTGELFF
TRBV12-3/TRBV12-4	NA	TRBJ2-1	many	12	TGTGCCAGCAGCCTCGATGCCAATGAGCAGTTCTTC	CASSLDANEQFF
TRBV7-9	TRBD1	TRBJ1-5	NA	16	TGTGCCAGCAGCTCAGGACAGGTTGGGAGCAATCAGCCCCAGCATTTT	CASSSGQVGSNQPQHF
TRBV5-1	TRBD1	TRBJ1-6	NA	15	TGCGCCAGCAGCGGCACACAGGGGACCAATTCACCCCTCCACTTT	CASSGTQGTNSPLHF
TRBV6-4	TRBD2	TRBJ2-1	NA	15	TGTGCTAGCAGTATAGCGGGAGGCACCTACAATGAGCAGTTCTTC	CASSIAGGTYNEQFF
TRBV27	NA	TRBJ1-2	many	14	TGTGCCAGCAGTCCAGGCCGGTCAAACTATGGCTACACCTTC	CASSPGRSNYGYTF
TRBV20-1	NA	TRBJ1-4	medium-sized	12	TGCAGTGTTCGCAGGTCAAATGAAAAACTGTTTTTT	CSVRRSNEKLFF
TRBV28	TRBD1	TRBJ2-7	few	13	TGTGCCAGCAGGGGACAGGCGTCGTACGAGCAGTACTTC	CASRGQASYEQYF
TRBV7-2	TRBD1	TRBJ1-2	NA	16	TGTGCCAGCAGCTCTCAATCCAGGACAGGGGACTATGGCTACACCTTC	CASSSQSRTGDYGYTF
TRBV7-3	NA	TRBJ2-5	NA	13	TGTGCCAGCAGCTTTCAGGGGGGGGAGACCCAGTACTTC	CASSFQGGETQYF
TRBV25-1	TRBD1	TRBJ1-1	medium-sized	15	TGTGCCAGCAGTGTCACGGACAGGGGGCAGACTGAAGCTTTCTTT	CASSVTDRGQTEAFF
TRBV15	TRBD2	TRBJ2-5	NA	15	TGTGCCACCAGCAGTGGGACTAGCGCGCAAGAGACCCAGTACTTC	CATSSGTSAQETQYF